The rows below give T cell receptor beta chains drawn from one sample of a study of blood T cell repertoires in COVID-19. Data came from immunoSEQ multiplex PCR; TCRdb stores just in-frame clones and leaves some out. The sample includes approximately 130,000 clones, 75% to 80% of them seen just once. Input material: peripheral blood. Source of these receptors: a human donor in a cohort sampled during active COVID-19. Each CDR3 is given without its conserved first and last residue.

V	CDR3
TRBV7-8	ASSLAGQGYEQY
TRBV5-1	ASSPGTGDEQF
TRBV6-1	ASSGTSGRLSSYEQY
TRBV5-5	ASSLERVTAGNTIY
TRBV6-2/TRBV6-3	ASSYTGQANYGYT
TRBV11-3	ASSPGEGTEAF
TRBV19	ASSSGTVPNQPQH
TRBV28	ASSLDTQEAQY
TRBV9	ASSKDSNYGYT
TRBV18	ASSPIGTGIFHEQY
TRBV7-2	ASSPSKGRYGYT
TRBV19	ASSIGGQAFYGYT
TRBV27	ASSLDLSNEQF
TRBV10-3	AISDMRGGYEQY
TRBV3-1/TRBV3-2	ASTTSPGLSSYEQY
TRBV30	AWRRQGASYEQY
TRBV7-6	ASSARDRGNSYEQY
TRBV18	ASSPQVGSQPQH
TRBV7-8	ASSSTRTGGANYGYT
TRBV5-4	ASSLERQYEQY
TRBV7-2	ASSLIPGTYEQY
TRBV13	ASSWTGGHGYT
TRBV3-1/TRBV3-2	ASSRSLETEQY
TRBV27	ASSPRISGTEAF
TRBV29-1	SVEETDWPDSRETQY
TRBV9	ASSAVTEAF
TRBV6-1	ASSDLQGNSPLH
TRBV7-9	ASSTGQLESTDTQY
TRBV15	ATSRDRTAYGYGYT
TRBV27	ASSSELNDEQY
TRBV9	ASSAGQGSYGYT
TRBV24-1	ATSRAGTLASPLH
TRBV6-5	ASRPGTGGLSQY
TRBV2	ASSRVLLGGYT
TRBV5-6	ASSLAASGGPETQY
TRBV14	ASSQRGRGVGEQY
TRBV6-7	ASSYPREESQPQH
TRBV27	ASSLEGSSSTDTQY
TRBV6-5	ASNLRQGSSYEQY
TRBV28	ASSLWDRGEAF
TRBV7-2	ASSLLDRRTDYGYT
TRBV12-3/TRBV12-4	ASSPGMAYEQY